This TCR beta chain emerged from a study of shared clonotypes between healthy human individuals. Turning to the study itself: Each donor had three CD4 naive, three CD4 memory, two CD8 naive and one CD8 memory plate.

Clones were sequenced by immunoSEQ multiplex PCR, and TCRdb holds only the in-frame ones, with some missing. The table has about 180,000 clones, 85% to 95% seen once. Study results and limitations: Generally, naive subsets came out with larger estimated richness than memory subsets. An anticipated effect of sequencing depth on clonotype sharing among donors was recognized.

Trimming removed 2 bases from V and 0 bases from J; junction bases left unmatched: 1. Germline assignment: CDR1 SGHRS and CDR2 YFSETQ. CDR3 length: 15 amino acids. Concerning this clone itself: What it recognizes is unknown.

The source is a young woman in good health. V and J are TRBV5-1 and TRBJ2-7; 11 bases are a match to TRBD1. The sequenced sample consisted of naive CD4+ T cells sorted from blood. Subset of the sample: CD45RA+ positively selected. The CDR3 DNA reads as TGCGCCAGCAGCTTAGGACAGGGGGCCTCCTACGAGCAGTACTTC. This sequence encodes CASSLGQGASYEQYF.